Described below is a single T cell receptor beta chain sequence and its context. These data are taken from a study of cytomegalovirus exposure and HLA in healthy donors. The CDR3 sequence is 15 residues long. Looked up from germline, CDR1 is SNHLY and CDR2 is FYNNEI. Unmatched junction bases numbered 8, after V lost 7 bases and J lost 5 bases. Use of 60 Vbeta and 13 Jbeta primers characterized the PCR. The protocol was immunoSEQ multiplex PCR, while the TCRdb copy is restricted to in-frame clones and leaves out a portion. The repertoire consists of 150,000 to 200,000 clones, with approximately 80% occurring once and the leading ten covering roughly 2.1%. The donors comprised healthy bone marrow donors.

Sequenced input: PBMCs. This sequence joins TRBV2 and TRBJ2-5, with TRBD2 identical over 12 bases. The clonotype comes from a woman aged 18-29 years in good health and CMV-seropositive. Written as DNA, the CDR3 is TGTGCCAGCAATTTCGGGACTAGCGGGTGGGAGACCCAGTACTTC. Encoded protein: CASNFGTSGWETQYF.